Listed here are 9 T cell receptor beta chains from one sample, sequenced in a study of T cell responses to AZD1222 COVID-19 vaccine. Generated by immunoSEQ multiplex PCR, the TCRdb table keeps only in-frame clones and is missing some. The sample has around 160,000 clones, under 95% seen once. This material consisted of peripheral blood, taken on day 0 of AZD1222 vaccination. The receptor set was obtained from an adult in good health.

V is TRBV2 and J is TRBJ1-2; 10 bases agree with TRBD1. CDR1 and CDR2 (germline): SNHLY, FYNNEI. CDR3 length: 14 amino acids. With 6 bases clipped from V and 3 bases from J, the junction kept 4 bases outside the gene matches. The CDR3 loop reads CASSSGTGDYGYTF. In DNA, the CDR3 is TGTGCCAGCAGCTCCGGGACAGGGGACTATGGCTACACCTTC.

CDR3 protein: CASSLYAGNYGYTF. In nucleotides, the CDR3 is TGTGCCAGCAGCTTGTACGCAGGAAACTATGGCTACACCTTC. The chain carries TRBV5-4 and TRBJ1-2; D not resolved. This CDR3 spans 14 amino acids. Germline V gives CDR1 SGHNT, CDR2 YYREEE (reference sequence). Trimming stripped 1 base from V and 2 bases from J, with 9 bases between.

This chain connects TRBV11-3 to TRBJ2-1; TRBD1 is a possible D gene (5 bases). V dropped 1 base and J dropped 5 bases, with 15 bases sitting between them. Germline V gene data show CDR1 as SGHNT and CDR2 as YENEEA. This CDR3 is 16 amino acids long. The CDR3 coding sequence is TGTGCCAGCAGCTTAGGGACAAACCGTGTAGACAATGAGCAGTTCTTC. Protein product: CASSLGTNRVDNEQFF.

The V and J genes are TRBV11-2 and TRBJ1-1; a weak D match, TRBD1 (5 bases). Germline CDR1 and CDR2: SGHAT and FQNNGV. Deletions cut 0 bases from V and 6 bases from J, with 8 bases between. CDR3 length: 13 amino acids. The CDR3 protein is CASSLERGSEAFF. For the CDR3, the DNA is TGTGCCAGCAGCTTAGAGAGGGGATCTGAAGCTTTCTTT.

This clone was observed a single time. The chain recombines TRBV18 with TRBJ2-5, with D perhaps being TRBD1 or TRBD2 (5 bases each). V dropped 2 bases and J dropped 3 bases, with 7 bases sitting between them. CDR1 is KGHSH, CDR2 LQKENI, per germline. The length of the CDR3 is 13 residues. The DNA of the CDR3 is TGTGCCAGCTCACCAGGGGGAAAAGAGACCCAGTACTTC. It codes for CASSPGGKETQYF.

In DNA, the CDR3 is TGCGCCAGCAGCCAAGGCTTCGCACTAACAGGAACAAGTAACTATGGCTACACCTTC. Translated: CASSQGFALTGTSNYGYTF. The chain carries TRBV4-1 and TRBJ1-2, with D possibly matching TRBD1 (5 bases). The CDR3 consists of 19 residues. CDR1 is MGHRA and CDR2 is YSYEKL in the germline V gene. Trimming removed 1 base at V and 1 base at J, with 22 bases between.

This rearrangement joins TRBV19 to TRBJ2-3; 10 bases are shared with TRBD1. The CDR3 length is 16 residues. J gave up 4 bases and V 8 bases, and 12 bases lay outside the gene matches. The germline V gene has CDR1 LNHDA and CDR2 SQIVND (reference sequence). The CDR3 region has the DNA TGTGCCAGTGCGCACAGGACAGGGGGAACGGCAGATACGCAGTATTTT. Amino acid sequence: CASAHRTGGTADTQYF.

The genes are TRBV6-5 and TRBJ1-2; TRBD1 agrees at 8 bases. This CDR3 comprises 14 residues. The trim removed 6 bases at V and 6 bases at J, leaving 9 bases unmatched. The germline V gene has CDR1 MNHEY and CDR2 SVGAGI. The CDR3 reads CASSTVDRDDGYTF. The DNA for the CDR3 is TGTGCCAGCAGCACCGTGGACAGGGATGATGGCTACACCTTC.

The chain carries TRBV4-3 and TRBJ2-5; D call uncertain. The V gene lost 1 base and the J gene lost 2 bases, with 5 bases spanning the gap. Looked up from germline, CDR1 is LGHNA and CDR2 is YSLEER. The CDR3 length is 13 residues. The CDR3 coding sequence is TGCGCCAGCAGCCAAGGGGGACAAGAGACCCAGTACTTC. This translates into CASSQGGQETQYF.